This T cell receptor (beta chain) was captured by sequencing in a study of cytomegalovirus exposure and HLA in healthy donors. Primers included in the PCR were 60 Vbeta and 13 Jbeta primers. Generated by immunoSEQ multiplex PCR, the TCRdb table keeps only in-frame clones and is missing some. The sample has 55,000 to 70,000 clones, roughly 80% seen once. Germline CDR1 reads SEHNR; CDR2 reads FQNEAQ (reference sequence). The CDR3 runs to 16 residues. V lost 4 bases, J lost 5 bases, and 17 bases lay in between. A few counts support this clone. Sequenced input: PBMCs. The chain joins TRBV7-9 to TRBJ2-2, with unresolved D. This receptor was identified in a male donor in good health and CMV-seropositive. CDR3 loop: CASSYWAVDQTGELFF. The DNA for the CDR3 is TGTGCCAGCAGCTACTGGGCCGTAGACCAAACCGGGGAGCTGTTTTTT.